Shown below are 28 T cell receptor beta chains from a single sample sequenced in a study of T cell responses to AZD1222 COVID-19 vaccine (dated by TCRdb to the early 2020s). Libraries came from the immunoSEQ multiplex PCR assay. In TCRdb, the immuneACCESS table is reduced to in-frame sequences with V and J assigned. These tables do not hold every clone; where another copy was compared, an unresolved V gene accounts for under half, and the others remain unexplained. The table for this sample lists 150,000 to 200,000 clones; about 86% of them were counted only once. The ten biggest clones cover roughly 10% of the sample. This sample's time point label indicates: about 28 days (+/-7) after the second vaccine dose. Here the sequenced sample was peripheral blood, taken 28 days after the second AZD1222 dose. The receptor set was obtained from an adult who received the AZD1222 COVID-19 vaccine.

In DNA form, the CDR3 reads TGTGCCAGCGGCCAGGGGGCCTACACCATATATTTT. Its translation: CASGQGAYTIYF. This chain uses TRBV7-9 with TRBJ1-3; 8 bases line up with TRBD1. V shed 8 bases and J 8 bases; nucleotides not matched to a gene: 5. Germline V CDR1 and CDR2: SEHNR, FQNEAQ (reference sequence). The CDR3 is 12 amino acids.

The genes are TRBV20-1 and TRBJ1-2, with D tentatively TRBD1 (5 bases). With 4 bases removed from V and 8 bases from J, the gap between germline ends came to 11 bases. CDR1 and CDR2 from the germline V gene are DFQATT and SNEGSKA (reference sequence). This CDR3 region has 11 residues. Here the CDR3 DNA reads TGCAGTGCTACTGACAGAGTGGGCTACACCTTC. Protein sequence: CSATDRVGYTF.

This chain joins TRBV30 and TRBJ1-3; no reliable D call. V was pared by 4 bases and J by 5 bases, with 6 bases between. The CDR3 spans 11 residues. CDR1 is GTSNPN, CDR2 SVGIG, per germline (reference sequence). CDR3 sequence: CAWIGRNTIYF. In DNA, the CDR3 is TGTGCCTGGATTGGTAGAAACACCATATATTTT.

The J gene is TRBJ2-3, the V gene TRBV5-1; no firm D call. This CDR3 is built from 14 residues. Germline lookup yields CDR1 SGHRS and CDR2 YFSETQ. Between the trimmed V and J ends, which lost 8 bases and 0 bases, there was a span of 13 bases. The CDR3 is CASQDTYSTDTQYF. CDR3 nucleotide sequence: TGCGCCAGTCAAGACACCTACAGCACAGATACGCAGTATTTT.

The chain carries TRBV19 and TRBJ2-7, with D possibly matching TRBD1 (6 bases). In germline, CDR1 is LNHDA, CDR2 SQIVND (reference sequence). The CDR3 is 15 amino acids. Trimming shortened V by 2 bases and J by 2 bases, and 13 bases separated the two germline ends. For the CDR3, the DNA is TGTGCCAGTAGTATAATGGCAGGGGTAGCCTACGAGCAGTACTTC. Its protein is CASSIMAGVAYEQYF. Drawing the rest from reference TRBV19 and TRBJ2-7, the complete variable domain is DGGITQSPKYLFRKEGQNVTLSCEQNLNHDAMYWYRQDPGQGLRLIYYSQIVNDFQKGDIAEGYSVSREKKESFPLTVTSAQKNPTAFYLCASSIMAGVAYEQYFGPGTRLTVT.

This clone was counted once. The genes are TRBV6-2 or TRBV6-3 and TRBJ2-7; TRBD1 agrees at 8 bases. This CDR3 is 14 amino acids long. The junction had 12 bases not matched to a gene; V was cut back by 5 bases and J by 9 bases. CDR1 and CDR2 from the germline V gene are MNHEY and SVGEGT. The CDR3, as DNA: TGTGCCAGCAGTCGGACAGGGCCATTCTCCGGGCAGTACTTC. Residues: CASSRTGPFSGQYF.

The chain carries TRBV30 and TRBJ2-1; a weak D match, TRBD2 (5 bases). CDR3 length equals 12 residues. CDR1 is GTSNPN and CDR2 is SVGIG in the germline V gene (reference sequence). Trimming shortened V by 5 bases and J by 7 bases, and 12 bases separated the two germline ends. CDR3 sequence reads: CAWARGENEQFF. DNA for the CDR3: TGTGCCTGGGCCCGGGGAGAGAATGAGCAGTTCTTC.

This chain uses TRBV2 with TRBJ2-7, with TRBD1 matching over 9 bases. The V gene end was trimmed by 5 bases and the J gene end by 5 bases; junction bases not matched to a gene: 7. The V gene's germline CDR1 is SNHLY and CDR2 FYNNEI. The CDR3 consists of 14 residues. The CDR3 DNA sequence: TGTGCCAGCAGTCCCGACAGGGGGGTCGACGAGCAGTACTTC. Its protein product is CASSPDRGVDEQYF.

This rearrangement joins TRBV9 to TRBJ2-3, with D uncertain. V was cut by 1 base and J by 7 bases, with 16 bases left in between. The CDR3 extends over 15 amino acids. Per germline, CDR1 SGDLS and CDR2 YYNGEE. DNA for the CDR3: TGTGCCAGCAGCGTATCTTGGCCGGGTGTGAATACGCAGTATTTT. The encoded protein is CASSVSWPGVNTQYF.

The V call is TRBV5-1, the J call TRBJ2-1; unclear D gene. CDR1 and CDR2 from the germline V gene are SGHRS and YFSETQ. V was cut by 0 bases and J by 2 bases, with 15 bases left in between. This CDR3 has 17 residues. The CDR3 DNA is TGCGCCAGCAGCTTGGGACTTGCCAGACTTACCTACAATGAGCAGTTCTTC. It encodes CASSLGLARLTYNEQFF.

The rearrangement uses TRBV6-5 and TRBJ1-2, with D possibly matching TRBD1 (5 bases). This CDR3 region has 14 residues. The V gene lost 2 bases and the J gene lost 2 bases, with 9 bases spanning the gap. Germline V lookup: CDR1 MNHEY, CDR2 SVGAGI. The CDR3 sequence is CASSYRGSNYGYTF. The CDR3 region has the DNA TGTGCCAGCAGTTACAGGGGAAGCAACTATGGCTACACCTTC.

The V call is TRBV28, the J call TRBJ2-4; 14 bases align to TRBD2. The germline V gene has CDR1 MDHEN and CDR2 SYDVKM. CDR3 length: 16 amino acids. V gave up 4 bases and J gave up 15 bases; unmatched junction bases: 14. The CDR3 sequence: CASSYSGRQGLAGVYF. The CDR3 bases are TGTGCCAGCAGTTACTCGGGGCGTCAGGGACTAGCGGGGGTGTACTTC.

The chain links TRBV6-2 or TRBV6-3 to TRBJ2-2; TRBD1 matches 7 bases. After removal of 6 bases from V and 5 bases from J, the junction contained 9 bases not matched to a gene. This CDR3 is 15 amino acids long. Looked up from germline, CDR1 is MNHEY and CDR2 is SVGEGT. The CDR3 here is CASSTTGLGTGELFF. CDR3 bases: TGTGCCAGCAGCACGACAGGGCTCGGGACCGGGGAGCTGTTTTTT.

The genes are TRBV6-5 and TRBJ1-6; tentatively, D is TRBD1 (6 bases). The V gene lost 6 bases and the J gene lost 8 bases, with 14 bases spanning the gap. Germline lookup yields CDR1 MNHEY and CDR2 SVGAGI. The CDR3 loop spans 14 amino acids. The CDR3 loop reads CASRTGTTHSPLHF. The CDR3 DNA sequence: TGTGCCAGCAGGACCGGGACAACCCATTCACCCCTCCACTTT.

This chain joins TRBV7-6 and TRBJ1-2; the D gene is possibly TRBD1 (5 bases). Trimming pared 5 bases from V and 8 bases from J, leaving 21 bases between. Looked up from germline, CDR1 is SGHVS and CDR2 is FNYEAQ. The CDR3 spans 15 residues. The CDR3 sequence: CASSQQGSQSGGYTF. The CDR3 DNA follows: TGTGCCAGCAGCCAGCAGGGCTCCCAGTCGGGAGGCTACACCTTC.

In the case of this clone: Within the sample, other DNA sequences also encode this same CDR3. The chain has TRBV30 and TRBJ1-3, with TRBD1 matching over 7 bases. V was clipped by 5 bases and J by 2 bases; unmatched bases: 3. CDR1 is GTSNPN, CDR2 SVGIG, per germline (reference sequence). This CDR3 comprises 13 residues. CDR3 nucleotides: TGTGCCTGGCGTCAGGGGGCTGGAAACACCATATATTTT. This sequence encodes CAWRQGAGNTIYF.

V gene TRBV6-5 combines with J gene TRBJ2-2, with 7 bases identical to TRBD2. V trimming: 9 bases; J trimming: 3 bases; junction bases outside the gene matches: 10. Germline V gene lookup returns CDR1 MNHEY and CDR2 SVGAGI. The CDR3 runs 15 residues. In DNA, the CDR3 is TGTGCCAGTATTGAGCGGGGTAGCCACACCGGGGAGCTGTTTTTT. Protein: CASIERGSHTGELFF.

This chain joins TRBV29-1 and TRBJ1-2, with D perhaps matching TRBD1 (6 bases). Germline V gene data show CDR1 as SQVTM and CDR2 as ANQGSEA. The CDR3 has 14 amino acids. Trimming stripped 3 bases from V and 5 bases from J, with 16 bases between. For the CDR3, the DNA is TGCAGCGTTGATTTGGGGGGGCGAAGTTATGGCTACACCTTC. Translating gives CSVDLGGRSYGYTF.

The CDR3 sequence is CAWRPGTNNEKLFF. The CDR3 bases are TGTGCCTGGCGCCCCGGGACAAATAATGAAAAACTGTTTTTT. The rearrangement joins TRBV30 to TRBJ1-4; maybe TRBD1 (6 bases). This CDR3 region has 14 residues. Germline CDR1 reads GTSNPN; CDR2 reads SVGIG (reference sequence). V lost 5 bases and J 4 bases, leaving 14 bases between the germline ends.

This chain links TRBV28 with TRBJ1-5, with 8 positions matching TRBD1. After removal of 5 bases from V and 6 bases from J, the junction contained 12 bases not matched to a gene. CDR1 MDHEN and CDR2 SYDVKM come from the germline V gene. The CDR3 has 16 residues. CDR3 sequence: CASSPTWTGQVQPQHF. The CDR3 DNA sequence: TGTGCCAGCAGTCCCACCTGGACAGGGCAAGTTCAGCCCCAGCATTTT.

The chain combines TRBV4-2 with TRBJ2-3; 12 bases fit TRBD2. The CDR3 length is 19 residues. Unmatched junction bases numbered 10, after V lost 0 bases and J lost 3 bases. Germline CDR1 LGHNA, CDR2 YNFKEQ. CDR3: CASSQETSGGPGPTDTQYF. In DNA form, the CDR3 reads TGTGCCAGCAGCCAAGAAACTAGCGGGGGGCCTGGTCCGACAGATACGCAGTATTTT.

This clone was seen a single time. The CDR3 here is CASSYSEQYGYTF. In DNA, the CDR3 is TGTGCCAGCAGTTACTCTGAGCAATATGGCTACACCTTC. The V and J genes are TRBV6-6 and TRBJ1-2; D is ambiguous. V was trimmed by 0 bases and J by 5 bases, leaving 7 bases between them. CDR1 and CDR2 from the germline V gene are MNHNY and SVGAGI (reference sequence). CDR3 length equals 13 residues.

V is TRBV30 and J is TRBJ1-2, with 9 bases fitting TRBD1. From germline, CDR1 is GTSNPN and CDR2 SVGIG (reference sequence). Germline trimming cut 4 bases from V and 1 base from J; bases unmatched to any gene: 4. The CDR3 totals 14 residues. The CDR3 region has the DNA TGTGCCTGGACTGGGACAGGGTATAACTATGGCTACACCTTC. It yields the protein CAWTGTGYNYGYTF.

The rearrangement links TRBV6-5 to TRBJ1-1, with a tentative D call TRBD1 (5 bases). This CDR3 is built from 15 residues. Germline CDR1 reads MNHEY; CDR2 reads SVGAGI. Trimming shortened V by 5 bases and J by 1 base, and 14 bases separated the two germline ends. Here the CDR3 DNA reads TGTGCCAGCAGTCTACGGGCAGGGACGAACACTGAAGCTTTCTTT. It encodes CASSLRAGTNTEAFF.

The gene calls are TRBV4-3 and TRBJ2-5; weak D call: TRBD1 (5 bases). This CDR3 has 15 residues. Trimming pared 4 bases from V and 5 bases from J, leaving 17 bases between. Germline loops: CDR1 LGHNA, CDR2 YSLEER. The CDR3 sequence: CASSLQGMGQETQYF. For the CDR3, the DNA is TGCGCCAGCAGCCTTCAAGGCATGGGGCAGGAGACCCAGTACTTC.

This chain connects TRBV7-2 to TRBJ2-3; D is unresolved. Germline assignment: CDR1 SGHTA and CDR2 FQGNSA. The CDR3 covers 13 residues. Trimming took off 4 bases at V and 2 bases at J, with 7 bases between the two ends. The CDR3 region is CASSSPNTDTQYF. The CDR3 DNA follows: TGTGCCAGCAGCTCCCCTAACACAGATACGCAGTATTTT.

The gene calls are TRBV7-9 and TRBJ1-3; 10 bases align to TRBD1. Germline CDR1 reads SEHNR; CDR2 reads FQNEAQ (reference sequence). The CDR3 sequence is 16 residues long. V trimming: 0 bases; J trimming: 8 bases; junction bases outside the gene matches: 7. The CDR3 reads CASSLADRGLIDTIYF. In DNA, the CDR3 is TGTGCCAGCAGCTTAGCAGACAGGGGGCTGATTGACACCATATATTTT.

This chain's CDR3 is CASSQRGPSTGELFF. CDR3 sequence (DNA): TGTGCCAGCAGTCAAAGGGGGCCGTCCACCGGGGAGCTGTTTTTT. J is TRBJ2-2 and V is TRBV7-2; 7 nucleotides align to TRBD1. This CDR3 has 15 residues. From germline, CDR1 is SGHTA and CDR2 FQGNSA. V lost 6 bases to trimming and J lost 4 bases; unmatched junction nucleotides: 8.